The TCR beta chain under discussion was sequenced for a study of T-cell reconstitution after alpha-beta-depleted transplantation in children. A TCRbeta library incorporating unique molecular identifiers was prepared. Each CDR3 protein gets one entry after TCRdb re-called the PCR reads with MiXCR. The profile shows a few hundred thousand distinct CDR3 sequences, around 9.9% of them singletons. The CDR3 extends over 16 amino acids. V was shortened by 4 bases and J by 7 bases, with 21 bases between the two germline ends. Germline-derived CDR1 and CDR2 are SGHDT and YYEEEE. The receptor's source is a human donor who donated a stem cell graft to a child with acute myeloid leukemia. Material: PBMCs from the stem cell graft donor, obtained from the stem cell graft. The rearrangement uses TRBV5-6 and TRBJ2-1; maybe TRBD2 (6 bases). Here the CDR3 reads CASSRNRPSRGNEQFF. In DNA form, the CDR3 reads TGTGCCAGCAGCCGTAACAGACCCTCCCGGGGGAATGAGCAGTTCTTC.